This T cell receptor beta chain was identified in a study of T cells in localized non-small cell lung cancer. This CDR3 has 15 amino acids. CDR1 is MNHEY, CDR2 SVGAGI, per germline. As concerns this clone: Its cognate antigen is unknown. Mismatch with germline at one junction end may stem from a read error.

Findings of the study overall: Uninvolved adjacent lung had more T cell clonality than any other tissue, topping tumor. A higher density of T cells in blood coincided with extended overall survival. Adjacent lung tissue had a median about 52 of the top 100 clones found in the tumor.

The protocol was immunoSEQ multiplex PCR, while the TCRdb copy is restricted to in-frame clones and leaves out a portion. The table has around 29,000 clones, 85% to 90% seen once. The chain has TRBV6-5 and TRBJ1-1, with TRBD1 as a possible D gene (5 bases). The TCR was taken from a female donor over 55 with stage III squamous cell lung carcinoma. Sequences were derived from peripheral blood, sampled before any cancer treatment. This chain's CDR3 is CASSNSRRQFTEAFF. CDR3 sequence (DNA): TGTGCCAGCAGTAACTCACGCCGACAGTTCACTGAAGCTTTCTTT.